Listed below are T cell receptor beta chains from one sample, sequenced in a study of shared clonotypes between healthy human individuals. Clones were read by immunoSEQ multiplex PCR, and TCRdb kept only the in-frame ones, dropping some. Of roughly 2,000,000 clones in the sample, about 95% were seen once. The sequencing sample was made of naive CD8+ T cells sorted from blood. The receptors derive from a man between 18 and 35 years old in good health. CDR3s include the opening cysteine and the closing phenylalanine or tryptophan. A D gene is named only where the DNA matches it firmly. The size entry is marked missing in some rows and otherwise reads once, few, many or a size class.

j_call,d_call,clone_size,v_call,cdr3_aa,cdr3_nt
TRBJ2-7,TRBD1,NA,TRBV19,CASSITGTGSEQYF,TGTGCCAGTAGTATAACCGGGACAGGTTCCGAGCAGTACTTC
TRBJ2-1,TRBD2,NA,TRBV4-1,CASSQDRSGTSGFWGQFF,TGCGCCAGCAGCCAAGACCGGTCCGGGACTAGCGGATTTTGGGGGCAGTTCTTC
TRBJ1-5,NA,once,TRBV27,CASRFDSYQPQHF,TGTGCCAGCAGGTTCGATAGCTATCAGCCCCAGCATTTT
TRBJ2-5,NA,NA,TRBV10-3,CAISEDLRETQYF,TGTGCCATCAGCGAGGACTTGAGGGAGACCCAGTACTTC
TRBJ1-1,NA,NA,TRBV19,CASKSDWGTEAFF,TGTGCCAGTAAGTCAGACTGGGGCACTGAAGCTTTCTTT
TRBJ1-5,NA,NA,TRBV15,CATSRSRGAGQPQHF,TGTGCCACCAGCAGATCCAGGGGTGCGGGTCAGCCCCAGCATTTT
TRBJ1-1,NA,NA,TRBV4-1,CASSHNGVHTEAFF,TGCGCCAGCAGCCACAACGGGGTCCACACTGAAGCTTTCTTT
TRBJ2-6,TRBD1,NA,TRBV29-1,CSVTGVGANVLTF,TGCAGCGTGACAGGGGTTGGGGCCAACGTCCTGACTTTC
TRBJ1-1,NA,NA,TRBV2,CASSEPQTPNTEAFF,TGTGCCAGCAGTGAACCCCAAACTCCGAACACTGAAGCTTTCTTT
TRBJ2-2,NA,NA,TRBV15,CATSSFGRKNTGELFF,TGTGCCACCAGCAGCTTCGGGAGAAAGAACACCGGGGAGCTGTTTTTT
TRBJ1-1,TRBD1,NA,TRBV15,CATSGGQGNTEAFF,TGTGCCACCAGCGGGGGACAGGGGAACACTGAAGCTTTCTTT
TRBJ2-7,NA,NA,TRBV25-1,CASSEGGGAQYEQYF,TGTGCCAGCAGTGAAGGTGGGGGAGCCCAGTACGAGCAGTACTTC